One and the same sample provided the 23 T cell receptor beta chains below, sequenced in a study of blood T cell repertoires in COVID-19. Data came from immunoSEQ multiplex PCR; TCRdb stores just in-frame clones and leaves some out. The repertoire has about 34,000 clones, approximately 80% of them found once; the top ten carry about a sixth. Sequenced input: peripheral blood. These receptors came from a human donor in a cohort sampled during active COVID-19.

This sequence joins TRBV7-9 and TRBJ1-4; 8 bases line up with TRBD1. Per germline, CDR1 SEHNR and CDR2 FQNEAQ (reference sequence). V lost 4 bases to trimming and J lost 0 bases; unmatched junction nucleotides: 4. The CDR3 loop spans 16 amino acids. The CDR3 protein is CASSSGQGATNEKLFF. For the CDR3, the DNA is TGTGCCAGCAGCTCAGGACAGGGTGCAACTAATGAAAAACTGTTTTTT.

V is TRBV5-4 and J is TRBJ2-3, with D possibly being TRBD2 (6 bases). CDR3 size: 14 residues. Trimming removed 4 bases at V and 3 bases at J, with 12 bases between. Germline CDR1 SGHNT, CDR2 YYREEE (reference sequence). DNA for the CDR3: TGTGCCAGCAGCCCCCGGGACTTGACAGATACGCAGTATTTT. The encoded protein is CASSPRDLTDTQYF.

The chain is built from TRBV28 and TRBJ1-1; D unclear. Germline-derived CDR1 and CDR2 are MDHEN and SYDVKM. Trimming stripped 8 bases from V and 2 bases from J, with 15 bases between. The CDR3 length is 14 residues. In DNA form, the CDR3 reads TGTGCCAGCTGTGAAGGAGCGATAAACACTGAAGCTTTCTTT. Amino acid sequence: CASCEGAINTEAFF.

The DNA of the CDR3 is TGTGCCAGCAGCTGGGGGGGGCCTGGCCAAGAGACCCAGTACTTC. Translation: CASSWGGPGQETQYF. The chain couples TRBV7-8 to TRBJ2-5, with D maybe TRBD2 (7 bases). Per the germline V gene, CDR1 is SGHVS and CDR2 is FQNEAQ. The CDR3 is made up of 15 amino acids. Trimming removed 4 bases from V and 1 base from J, with 13 bases in between.

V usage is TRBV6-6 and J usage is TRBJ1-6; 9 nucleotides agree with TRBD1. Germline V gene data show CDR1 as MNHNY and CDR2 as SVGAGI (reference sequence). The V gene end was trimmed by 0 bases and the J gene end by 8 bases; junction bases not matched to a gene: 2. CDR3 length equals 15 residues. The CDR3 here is CASSYSTGGYSPLHF. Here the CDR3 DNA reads TGTGCCAGCAGTTACTCAACAGGGGGCTATTCACCCCTCCACTTT.

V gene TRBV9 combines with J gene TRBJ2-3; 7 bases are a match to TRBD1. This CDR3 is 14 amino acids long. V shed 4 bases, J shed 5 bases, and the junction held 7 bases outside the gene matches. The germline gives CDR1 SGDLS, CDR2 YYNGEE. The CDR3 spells CASSLGQAKDTQYF. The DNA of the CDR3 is TGTGCCAGCAGCCTTGGACAGGCGAAAGATACGCAGTATTTT.

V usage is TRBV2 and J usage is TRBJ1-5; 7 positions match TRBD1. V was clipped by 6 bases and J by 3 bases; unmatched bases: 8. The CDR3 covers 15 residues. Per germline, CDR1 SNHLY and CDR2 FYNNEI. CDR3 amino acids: CASRTTRGANQPQHF. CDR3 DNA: TGTGCCAGCAGAACCACCAGGGGGGCCAATCAGCCCCAGCATTTT. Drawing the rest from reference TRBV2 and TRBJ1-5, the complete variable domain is EPEVTQTPSHQVTQMGQEVILRCVPISNHLYFYWYRQILGQKVEFLVSFYNNEISEKSEIFDDQFSVERPDGSNFTLKIRSTKLEDSAMYFCASRTTRGANQPQHFGDGTRLSIL.

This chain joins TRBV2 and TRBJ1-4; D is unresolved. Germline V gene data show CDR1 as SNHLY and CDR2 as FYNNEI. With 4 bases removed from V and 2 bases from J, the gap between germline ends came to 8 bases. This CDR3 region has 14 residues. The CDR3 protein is CASSGNSTNEKLFF. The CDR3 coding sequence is TGTGCCAGCAGTGGAAACTCCACTAATGAAAAACTGTTTTTT.

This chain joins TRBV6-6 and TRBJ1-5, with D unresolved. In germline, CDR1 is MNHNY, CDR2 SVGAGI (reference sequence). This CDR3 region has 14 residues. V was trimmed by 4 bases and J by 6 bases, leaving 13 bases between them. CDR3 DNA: TGTGCCAGCAGTTTTACAGAGCTCAGTCAGCCCCAGCATTTT. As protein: CASSFTELSQPQHF.

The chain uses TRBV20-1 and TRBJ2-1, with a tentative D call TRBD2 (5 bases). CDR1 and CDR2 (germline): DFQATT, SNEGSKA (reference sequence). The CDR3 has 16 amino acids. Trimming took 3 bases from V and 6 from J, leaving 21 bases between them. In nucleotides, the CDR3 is TGCAGTGCTAGTGGGCTTGAGGGAACCCTTGCCAATGAGCAGTTCTTC. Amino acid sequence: CSASGLEGTLANEQFF.

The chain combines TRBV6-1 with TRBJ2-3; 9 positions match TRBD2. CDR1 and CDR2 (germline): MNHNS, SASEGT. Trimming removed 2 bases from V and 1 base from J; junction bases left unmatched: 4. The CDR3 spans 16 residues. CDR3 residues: CASSENSGSRTDTQYF. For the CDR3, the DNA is TGTGCCAGCAGTGAAAATAGCGGGAGTCGCACAGATACGCAGTATTTT.

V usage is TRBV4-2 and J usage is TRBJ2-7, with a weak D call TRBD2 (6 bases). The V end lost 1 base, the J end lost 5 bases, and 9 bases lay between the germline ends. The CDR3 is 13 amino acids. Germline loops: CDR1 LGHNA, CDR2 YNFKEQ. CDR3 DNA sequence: TGTGCCAGCAGCCAAGGGGCTAGCGACGAGCAGTACTTC. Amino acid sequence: CASSQGASDEQYF.

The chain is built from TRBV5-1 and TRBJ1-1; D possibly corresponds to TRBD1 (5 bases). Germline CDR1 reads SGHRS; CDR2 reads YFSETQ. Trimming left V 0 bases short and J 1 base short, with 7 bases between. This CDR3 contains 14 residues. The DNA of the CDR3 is TGCGCCAGCAGCTTGGTCGGGGGGAACACTGAAGCTTTCTTT. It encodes CASSLVGGNTEAFF. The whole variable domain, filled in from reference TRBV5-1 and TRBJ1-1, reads KAGVTQTPRYLIKTRGQQVTLSCSPISGHRSVSWYQQTPGQGLQFLFEYFSETQRNKGNFPGRFSGRQFSNSRSEMNVSTLELGDSALYLCASSLVGGNTEAFFGQGTRLTVV.

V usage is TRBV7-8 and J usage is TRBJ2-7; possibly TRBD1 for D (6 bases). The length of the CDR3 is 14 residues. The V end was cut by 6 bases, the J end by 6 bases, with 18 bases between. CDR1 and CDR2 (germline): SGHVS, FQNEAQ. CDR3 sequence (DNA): TGTGCCAGCAGTCCCCAGAGACAGGAAGGCGAGCAGTACTTC. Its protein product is CASSPQRQEGEQYF. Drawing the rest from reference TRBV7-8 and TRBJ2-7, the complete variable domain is GAGVSQSPRYKVAKRGQDVALRCDPISGHVSLFWYQQALGQGPEFLTYFQNEAQLDKSGLPSDRFFAERPEGSVSTLKIQRTQQEDSAVYLCASSPQRQEGEQYFGPGTRLTVT.

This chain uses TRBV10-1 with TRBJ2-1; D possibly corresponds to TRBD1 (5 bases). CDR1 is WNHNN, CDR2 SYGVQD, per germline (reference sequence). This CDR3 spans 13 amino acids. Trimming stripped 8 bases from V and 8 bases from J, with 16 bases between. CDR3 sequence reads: CASSRERGDEQFF. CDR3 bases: TGCGCCAGCTCTAGGGAAAGGGGCGATGAGCAGTTCTTC.

The CDR3 nucleotides are TGTGCCAGCAGCACGTCCGGGACAGGAAGTTCACCCCTCCACTTT. This translates into CASSTSGTGSSPLHF. The rearrangement joins TRBV5-5 to TRBJ1-6; 8 bases agree with TRBD1. V gave up 4 bases and J gave up 9 bases; unmatched junction bases: 9. The CDR3 runs 15 residues. The germline V gene encodes CDR1 SGHKS and CDR2 YYEKEE (reference sequence).

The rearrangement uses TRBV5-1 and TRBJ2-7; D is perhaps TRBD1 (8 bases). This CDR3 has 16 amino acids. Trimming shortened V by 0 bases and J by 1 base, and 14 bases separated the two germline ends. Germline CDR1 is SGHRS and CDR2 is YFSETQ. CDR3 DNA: TGCGCCAGCAGCTTGGGAGACAGGGGAGGGTCCTACGAGCAGTACTTC. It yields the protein CASSLGDRGGSYEQYF.

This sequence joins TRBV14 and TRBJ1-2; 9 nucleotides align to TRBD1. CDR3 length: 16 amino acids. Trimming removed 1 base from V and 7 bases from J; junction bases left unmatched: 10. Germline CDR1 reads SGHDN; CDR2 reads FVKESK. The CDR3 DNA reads TGTGCCAGCAGCCAAGTCCCCGGACAGGGGTTCGCTGGCTACACCTTC. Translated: CASSQVPGQGFAGYTF.

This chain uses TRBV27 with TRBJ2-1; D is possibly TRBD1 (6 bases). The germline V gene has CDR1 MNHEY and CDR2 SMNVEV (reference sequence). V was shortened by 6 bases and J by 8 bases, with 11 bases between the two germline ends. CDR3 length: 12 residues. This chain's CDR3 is CASSRTGYEQFF. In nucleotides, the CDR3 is TGTGCCAGCAGCCGAACAGGGTATGAGCAGTTCTTC.

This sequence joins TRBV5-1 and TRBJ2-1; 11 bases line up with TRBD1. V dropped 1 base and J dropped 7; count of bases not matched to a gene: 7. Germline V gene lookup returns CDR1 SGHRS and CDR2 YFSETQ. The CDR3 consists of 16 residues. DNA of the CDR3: TGCGCCAGCAGCTTGTTTCCAGGACAGGGGGCGAATGAGCAGTTCTTC. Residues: CASSLFPGQGANEQFF.

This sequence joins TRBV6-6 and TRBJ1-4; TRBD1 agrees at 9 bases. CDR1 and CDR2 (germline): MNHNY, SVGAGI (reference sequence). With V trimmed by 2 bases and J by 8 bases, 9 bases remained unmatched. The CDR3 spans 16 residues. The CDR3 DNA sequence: TGTGCCAGCAGTTACCCGCCGGGGACAGGGAGAGAAAAACTGTTTTTT. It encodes CASSYPPGTGREKLFF.

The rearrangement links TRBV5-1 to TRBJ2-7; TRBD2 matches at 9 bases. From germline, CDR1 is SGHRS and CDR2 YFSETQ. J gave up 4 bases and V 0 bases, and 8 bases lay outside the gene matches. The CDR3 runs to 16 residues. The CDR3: CASSLDAAGGLYEQYF. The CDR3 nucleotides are TGCGCCAGCAGCTTGGACGCGGCGGGAGGGCTGTACGAGCAGTACTTC.

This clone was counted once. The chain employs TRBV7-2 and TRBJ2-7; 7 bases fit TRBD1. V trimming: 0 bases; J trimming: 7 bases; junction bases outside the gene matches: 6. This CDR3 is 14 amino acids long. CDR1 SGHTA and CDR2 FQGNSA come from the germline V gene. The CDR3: CASSLAPGGWEQYF. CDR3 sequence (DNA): TGTGCCAGCAGCTTAGCCCCAGGGGGTTGGGAGCAGTACTTC.